This T cell receptor (beta chain) was retrieved from a study of blood T cell repertoires in COVID-19. Across the study: T cells, B-cell-depleted T cells, or PBMCs provided the cDNA or gDNA that served as material.

The CDR3 sequence is 13 residues long. Looked up from germline, CDR1 is MRHNA and CDR2 is SNTAGT. Trimming pared 6 bases from V and 10 bases from J, leaving 16 bases between. Only in-frame clones appear in the TCRdb table, and some are missing; sequencing was by immunoSEQ multiplex PCR. Altogether a few hundred thousand clones are present, roughly four fifths being singletons, with the ten largest covering 1.9%. This chain joins TRBV6-4 and TRBJ2-1, with a weak D call TRBD1 (5 bases). Sequencing input: peripheral blood. The clonotype originates from a man aged 25 to 40 who had recovered from COVID-19. The CDR3 DNA sequence: TGTGCCAGCAGCCCCCAGGGTGGAAACGAGCAGTTCTTC. Its protein is CASSPQGGNEQFF.